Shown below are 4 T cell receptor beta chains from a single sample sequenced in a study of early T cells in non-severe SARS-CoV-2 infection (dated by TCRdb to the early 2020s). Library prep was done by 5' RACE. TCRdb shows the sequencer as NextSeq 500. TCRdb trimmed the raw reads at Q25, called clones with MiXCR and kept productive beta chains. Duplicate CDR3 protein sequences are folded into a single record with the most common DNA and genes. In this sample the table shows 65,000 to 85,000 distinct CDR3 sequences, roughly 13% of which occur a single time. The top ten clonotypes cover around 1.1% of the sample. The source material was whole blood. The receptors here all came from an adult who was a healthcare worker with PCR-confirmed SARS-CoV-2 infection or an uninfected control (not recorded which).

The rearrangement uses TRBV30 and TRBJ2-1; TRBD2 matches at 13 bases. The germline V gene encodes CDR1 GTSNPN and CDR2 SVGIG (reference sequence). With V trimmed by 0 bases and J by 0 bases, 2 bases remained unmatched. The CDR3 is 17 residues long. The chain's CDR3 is CAWSVLAGGNSYNEQFF. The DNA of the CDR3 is TGTGCCTGGAGTGTACTAGCGGGAGGGAACTCCTACAATGAGCAGTTCTTC.

CDR3 protein: CASIDGRGDTQYF. CDR3 in DNA: TGTGCCAGCATCGATGGGAGAGGAGATACGCAGTATTTT. The genes are TRBV2 and TRBJ2-3; perhaps TRBD2 as D (5 bases). There are 13 residues in the CDR3. The germline gives CDR1 SNHLY, CDR2 FYNNEI. V shed 7 bases and J shed 5 bases, with 13 bases lying between them.

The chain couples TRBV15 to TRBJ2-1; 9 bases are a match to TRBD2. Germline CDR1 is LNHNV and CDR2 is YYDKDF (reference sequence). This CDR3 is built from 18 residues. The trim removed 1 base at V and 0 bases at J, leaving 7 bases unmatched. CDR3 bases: TGTGCCACCAGCAGAGCCTTATTAGCGGGGGTCTCCTACAATGAGCAGTTCTTC. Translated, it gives CATSRALLAGVSYNEQFF.

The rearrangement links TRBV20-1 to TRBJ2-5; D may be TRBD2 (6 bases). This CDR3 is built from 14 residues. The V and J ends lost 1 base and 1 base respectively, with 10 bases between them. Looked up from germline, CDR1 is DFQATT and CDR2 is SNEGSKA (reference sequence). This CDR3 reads CSARAGVGQETQYF. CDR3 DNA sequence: TGCAGTGCTAGAGCGGGAGTAGGCCAAGAGACCCAGTACTTC.